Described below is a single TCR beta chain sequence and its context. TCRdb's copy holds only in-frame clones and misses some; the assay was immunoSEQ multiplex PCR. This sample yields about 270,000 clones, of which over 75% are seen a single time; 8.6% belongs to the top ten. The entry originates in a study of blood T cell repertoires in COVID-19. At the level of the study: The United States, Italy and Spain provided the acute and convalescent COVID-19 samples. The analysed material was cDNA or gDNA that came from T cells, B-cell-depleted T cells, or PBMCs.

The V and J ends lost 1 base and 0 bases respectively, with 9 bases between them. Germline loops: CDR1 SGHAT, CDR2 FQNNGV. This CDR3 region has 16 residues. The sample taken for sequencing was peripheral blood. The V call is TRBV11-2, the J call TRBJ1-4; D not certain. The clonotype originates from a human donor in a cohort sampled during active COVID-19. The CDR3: CASSLAAGATNEKLFF. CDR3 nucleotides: TGTGCCAGCAGCTTAGCCGCGGGAGCAACTAATGAAAAACTGTTTTTT.